The 16 T cell receptor beta chains below all came from one sample that was sequenced in a study of T-cell memory formation after mild COVID-19. MiXCR was run by TCRdb on the 5' RACE reads, yielding one entry per CDR3 protein. This table holds 90,000 to 120,000 distinct CDR3 sequences, 18% found once. The sample taken for sequencing was PBMCs or a T cell subset sorted from them (not recorded which). The origin of the receptors is a man aged 18 to 30 who had mild COVID-19 (a few samples of this study predate the infection). Cell type and time point are not known.

The chain carries TRBV30 and TRBJ1-2, with D uncertain. This CDR3 is built from 15 residues. Trimming cost V 0 bases and J 0 bases, with 11 bases left between them. CDR1 is GTSNPN, CDR2 SVGIG, per germline (reference sequence). The CDR3 loop is CAWSVGQNTNYGYTF. Here the CDR3 DNA reads TGTGCCTGGAGTGTTGGGCAGAATACTAACTATGGCTACACCTTC.

The chain carries TRBV5-1 and TRBJ2-5, with D tentatively TRBD2 (5 bases). The germline V gene has CDR1 SGHRS and CDR2 YFSETQ. V was clipped by 0 bases and J by 5 bases, with 14 bases between them. The CDR3 runs to 15 residues. The CDR3 DNA is TGCGCCAGCAGCTTGGCCGGACTGTCGGGGGAGACCCAGTACTTC. This gives the protein CASSLAGLSGETQYF.

V usage is TRBV7-2 and J usage is TRBJ1-2; D uncertain. V was clipped by 5 bases and J by 0 bases, with 10 bases between them. The V gene's germline CDR1 is SGHTA and CDR2 FQGNSA. CDR3 length: 14 residues. The CDR3 nucleotides read TGTGCCAGCAGCCTAGAATGGGCTAACTATGGCTACACCTTC. This encodes CASSLEWANYGYTF. Complete variable domain (other parts from reference TRBV7-2 and TRBJ1-2): GAGVSQSPSNKVTEKGKDVELRCDPISGHTALYWYRQSLGQGLEFLIYFQGNSAPDKSGLPSDRFSAERTGGSVSTLTIQRTQQEDSAVYLCASSLEWANYGYTFGSGTRLTVV.

Only a few counts were recorded for this clonotype. V and J are TRBV10-1 and TRBJ2-3; D tentatively reads TRBD1 or TRBD2 (5 bases each). V shed 4 bases and J shed 4 bases, with 15 bases lying between them. The germline gives CDR1 WNHNN, CDR2 SYGVQD (reference sequence). The CDR3 runs 15 residues. CDR3: CASSAGLRGADTQYF. CDR3 coding DNA: TGCGCCAGCAGTGCGGGCCTCCGGGGCGCAGATACGCAGTATTTT.

In this sample, this clonotype turned up many times. Its ends do not fully match the called genes, so a read error is possible. J is TRBJ2-1 and V is TRBV7-7; 10 nucleotides line up with TRBD2. Germline V gene sequence: CDR1 SSHAT, CDR2 FNYEAQ (reference sequence). The CDR3 is 14 residues long. The CDR3 sequence: CASSSSSGGNEQFF. In nucleotides, the CDR3 is TGTGCTAGCAGCTCGTCTAGCGGGGGTAATGAGCAGTTCTTC. Variable domain in full (rest from reference TRBV7-7 and TRBJ2-1): GAGVSQSPRYKVTKRGQDVTLRCDPISSHATLYWYQQALGQGPEFLTYFNYEAQPDKSGLPSDRFSAERPEGSISTLTIQRTEQRDSAMYRCASSSSSGGNEQFFGPGTRLTVL.

The chain recombines TRBV5-1 with TRBJ2-1; D is unresolved. This CDR3 spans 13 amino acids. CDR1 is SGHRS, CDR2 YFSETQ, per germline. Trimming pared 4 bases from V and 7 bases from J, leaving 12 bases between. The DNA of the CDR3 is TGCGCCAGCAGCCCTATCGGGTCTAATGAGCAGTTCTTC. It translates to CASSPIGSNEQFF.

This clonotype has a handful of counts. The J gene is TRBJ2-3, the V gene TRBV5-4; D might be TRBD1 (5 bases). Trimming took 3 bases from V and 4 from J, leaving 15 bases between them. The CDR3 loop spans 15 amino acids. CDR1 and CDR2 from the germline V gene are SGHNT and YYREEE (reference sequence). In nucleotides, the CDR3 is TGTGCCAGCAGCTATTCAGGGTCGGATCCAGATACGCAGTATTTT. Translation: CASSYSGSDPDTQYF.

There are many counts of this clonotype. The chain carries TRBV7-8 and TRBJ2-2; 7 bases match TRBD1. Germline V gene data show CDR1 as SGHVS and CDR2 as FQNEAQ. V was pared by 7 bases and J by 8 bases, with 13 bases of the junction left unmatched. The CDR3 loop spans 15 amino acids. CDR3 loop: CASNVGIGGSGELFF. In DNA form, the CDR3 reads TGTGCCAGCAACGTAGGGATAGGGGGCTCAGGGGAGCTGTTTTTT.

The V and J genes are TRBV5-6 and TRBJ1-2; D call uncertain. In germline, CDR1 is SGHDT, CDR2 YYEEEE. Trimming took 4 bases from V and 2 from J, leaving 18 bases between them. This CDR3 has 16 residues. The CDR3 is CASSGMYLGANYGYTF. DNA of the CDR3: TGTGCCAGCAGCGGGATGTACTTGGGAGCAAACTATGGCTACACCTTC.

This clonotype was seen a handful of times. The CDR3 nucleotides are TGCGCCAGCAGAGACATGGGACAGGGCTACGAGCAGTACTTC. Translating it yields CASRDMGQGYEQYF. The chain links TRBV5-1 to TRBJ2-7; 9 bases are a match to TRBD1. The trim removed 5 bases at V and 3 bases at J, leaving 6 bases unmatched. The germline V gene has CDR1 SGHRS and CDR2 YFSETQ. The CDR3 contains 14 residues.

This chain connects TRBV11-2 to TRBJ2-3, with D perhaps matching TRBD1 (6 bases). Germline V CDR1 and CDR2: SGHAT, FQNNGV. Trimming pared 6 bases from V and 2 bases from J, leaving 12 bases between. The CDR3 spans 14 residues. The DNA for the CDR3 is TGTGCCAGCAGGGCAAGGGGGAACACAGATACGCAGTATTTT. It translates to CASRARGNTDTQYF. The entire variable domain, with the rest obtained from reference TRBV11-2 and TRBJ2-3, is as follows: EAGVAQSPRYKIIEKRQSVAFWCNPISGHATLYWYQQILGQGPKLLIQFQNNGVVDDSQLPKDRFSAERLKGVDSTLKIQPAKLEDSAVYLCASRARGNTDTQYFGPGTRLTVL.

This clonotype was observed a handful of times. The rearrangement joins TRBV10-2 to TRBJ2-3; 7 bases align to TRBD2. The V gene's germline CDR1 is WSHSY and CDR2 SAAADI. This CDR3 spans 14 amino acids. The ends lost 5 bases at V and 5 bases at J; junction bases unmatched: 7. The CDR3 protein is CASSPSGAGDTQYF. As DNA, the CDR3 is TGCGCCAGCAGTCCCAGCGGGGCTGGAGATACGCAGTATTTT.

This clonotype showed up many times. The V and J genes are TRBV7-9 and TRBJ2-4; D possibly corresponds to TRBD2 (6 bases). Trimming pared 7 bases from V and 0 bases from J, leaving 22 bases between. Germline CDR1 and CDR2: SEHNR and FQNEAQ (reference sequence). The CDR3 extends over 18 amino acids. The CDR3 coding sequence is TGTGCCAGCAATCCTTATGTGGCGGGGACTCTAGCCAAAAACATTCAGTACTTC. Protein sequence: CASNPYVAGTLAKNIQYF.

This clonotype was recorded a few times. The chain carries TRBV7-9 and TRBJ2-5; D could derive from TRBD1 or TRBD2 (5 bases each). CDR3 size: 15 residues. Germline V gene sequence: CDR1 SEHNR, CDR2 FQNEAQ (reference sequence). V lost 8 bases to trimming and J lost 1 base, with 17 bases between them. CDR3 region: CASVDSGTVQETQYF. CDR3 DNA sequence: TGTGCCAGCGTGGATTCGGGGACCGTCCAAGAGACCCAGTACTTC.

V usage is TRBV25-1 and J usage is TRBJ2-5, with TRBD1 matching over 8 bases. Trimming cost V 6 bases and J 9 bases; bases outside gene matches: 9. This CDR3 spans 13 amino acids. Germline CDR1 and CDR2: MGHDK and SYGVNS. The CDR3: CASRLTGGQAQYF. CDR3 sequence (DNA): TGTGCCAGCAGGCTAACAGGGGGACAGGCCCAGTACTTC.

The V gene is TRBV12-3 or TRBV12-4, the J gene TRBJ1-5; D is ambiguous. V gave up 4 bases and J gave up 6 bases, with 4 bases separating them. CDR3 size: 11 residues. The DNA for the CDR3 is TGTGCCAGCAGTTCTGGTCAGCCCCAGCATTTT. It specifies CASSSGQPQHF.